The sequence of this T cell receptor (beta chain) was determined in a study of response to subunit inactivated influenza vaccine. The study, taken as a whole, reports: The authors put forward the suggestion that each seasonal influenza vaccination may bring in only a limited number of new T cells.

This clonotype was found a few times. Its antigen remains unidentified. TCRdb independently ran MiXCR on the RT-PCR reads; one entry per CDR3 protein. The table includes about 650,000 distinct CDR3 sequences, around 15% detected once. V was cut by 1 base and J by 7 bases, with 10 bases left in between. The germline gives CDR1 SGHVS, CDR2 FNYEAQ. This CDR3 comprises 14 residues. This TCR derives from a man aged 50 to 60 who received an inactivated influenza vaccine. The chain is built from TRBV7-6 and TRBJ1-4; no reliable D call. The sample consisted of PBMCs from blood, taken less than 15 days before vaccination. CDR3 in DNA: TGTGCCAGCAGCTTAGGAGGGATCGGTGAAAAACTGTTTTTT. This codes for CASSLGGIGEKLFF.